This is a list of T cell receptor beta chains from one sample in a study of CD8+CD57+ T cells in acquired aplastic anemia. TCRdb recomputed calls from the reads with MiXCR, one row per CDR3 protein. The table includes about 270,000 distinct CDR3 sequences, 56% detected once. Sequenced input: sorted CD4+, CD8+, or CD8+CD57+ T cells (not recorded which) from PBMCs. These receptors all stem from a human donor with severe aplastic anemia or a healthy control (not recorded which). CDR3s include the opening cysteine and the closing phenylalanine or tryptophan. D genes are given only for firm matches. Clone size is not always given. Where it is, it says once, few, many or a class for expanded clones.

V: TRBV19
size: -
J: TRBJ2-7
length: 12
D: -
CDR3: CASTGSNYEQYF
DNA: TGTGCCAGTACGGGCAGTAACTACGAGCAGTACTTC

V: TRBV19
size: -
J: TRBJ1-1
length: 15
D: -
CDR3: CASSPLSGRGTEAFF
DNA: TGTGCCAGTAGCCCCCTCAGCGGGAGGGGCACTGAAGCTTTCTTT

V: TRBV24-1
size: -
J: TRBJ2-7
length: 13
D: TRBD1
CDR3: CATSADRGYEQYF
DNA: TGTGCCACCAGTGCGGACAGGGGCTACGAGCAGTACTTC

V: TRBV7-9
size: -
J: TRBJ2-3
length: 16
D: TRBD1
CDR3: CASSWGQGVRTDTQYF
DNA: TGTGCCAGCAGCTGGGGACAGGGGGTACGCACAGATACGCAGTATTTT

V: TRBV2
size: once
J: TRBJ2-3
length: 11
D: -
CDR3: CASQREDTQYF
DNA: TGTGCCAGCCAGCGAGAAGATACGCAGTATTTT

V: TRBV7-2
size: -
J: TRBJ1-2
length: 13
D: TRBD1
CDR3: CASSRDSSYGYTF
DNA: TGTGCCAGCAGCCGGGACAGTAGCTATGGCTACACCTTC

V: TRBV15
size: -
J: TRBJ2-2
length: 14
D: -
CDR3: CATSRAESTGELFF
DNA: TGTGCCACCAGCAGAGCAGAGAGCACCGGGGAGCTGTTTTTT

V: TRBV10-1
size: -
J: TRBJ2-6
length: 14
D: -
CDR3: CASSEGDGANVLTF
DNA: TGCGCCAGCAGTGAAGGGGACGGGGCCAACGTCCTGACTTTC

V: TRBV7-2
size: -
J: TRBJ2-5
length: 13
D: TRBD2
CDR3: CASSRQAGEPQYF
DNA: TGTGCCAGCTCTCGGCAGGCGGGGGAGCCCCAGTACTTC

V: TRBV12-5
size: many
J: TRBJ1-6
length: 19
D: -
CDR3: CASGLVLGRTMNYNSPLHF
DNA: TGTGCTAGTGGTTTGGTACTGGGCAGGACAATGAACTATAATTCACCCCTCCACTTT

V: TRBV10-3
size: many
J: TRBJ2-5
length: 15
D: TRBD2
CDR3: CATTPLAGGEETQYF
DNA: TGTGCCACAACTCCACTAGCGGGGGGCGAAGAGACCCAGTACTTC

V: TRBV5-6
size: -
J: TRBJ1-6
length: 14
D: -
CDR3: CASTRGPSGSPLHF
DNA: TGTGCCAGCACCCGGGGACCGTCGGGTTCACCCCTCCACTTT

V: TRBV7-9
size: -
J: TRBJ1-1
length: 15
D: -
CDR3: CASSPLKGVNTEAFF
DNA: TGTGCCAGCAGCCCTTTAAAAGGGGTGAACACTGAAGCTTTCTTT

V: TRBV7-3
size: many
J: TRBJ1-1
length: 13
D: -
CDR3: CASSFSGTTEAFF
DNA: TGTGCCAGCAGCTTCTCCGGGACCACTGAAGCTTTCTTT

V: TRBV25-1
size: -
J: TRBJ2-7
length: 14
D: -
CDR3: CASSESRGEYEQYF
DNA: TGTGCCAGCAGTGAATCCAGGGGGGAGTACGAGCAGTACTTC

V: TRBV7-2
size: many
J: TRBJ2-1
length: 16
D: TRBD2
CDR3: CASSRGPGLAGNEQFF
DNA: TGTGCCAGCAGTCGTGGCCCGGGACTAGCGGGGAATGAGCAGTTCTTC

V: TRBV20-1
size: -
J: TRBJ1-5
length: 13
D: -
CDR3: CSALPVAQETQHF
DNA: TGCAGTGCTCTTCCGGTAGCACAAGAGACCCAGCATTTT

V: TRBV10-3
size: -
J: TRBJ2-7
length: 12
D: TRBD1
CDR3: CAIMGQAHEQYF
DNA: TGTGCCATCATGGGACAGGCCCACGAGCAGTACTTC

V: TRBV29-1
size: -
J: TRBJ2-3
length: 14
D: -
CDR3: CSVGLRISTDTQYF
DNA: TGCAGCGTTGGTTTACGGATTAGCACAGATACGCAGTATTTT

V: TRBV25-1
size: -
J: TRBJ2-7
length: 14
D: -
CDR3: CASSESLTSYEQYF
DNA: TGTGCCAGCAGTGAATCGCTCACTTCCTACGAGCAGTACTTC

V: TRBV6-6
size: few
J: TRBJ1-6
length: 15
D: -
CDR3: CASSETRTSNSPLHF
DNA: TGTGCCAGCAGCGAGACTCGGACGTCGAATTCACCCCTCCACTTT

V: TRBV15
size: -
J: TRBJ2-3
length: 17
D: -
CDR3: CATSRDQTGRSTDTQYF
DNA: TGTGCCACCAGCAGAGATCAGACCGGGCGGAGCACAGATACGCAGTATTTT

V: TRBV10-3
size: -
J: TRBJ1-1
length: 14
D: -
CDR3: CAISGTGGNTEAFF
DNA: TGTGCCATCAGTGGTACGGGGGGGAACACTGAAGCTTTCTTT

V: TRBV14
size: once
J: TRBJ1-1
length: 15
D: -
CDR3: CASSPGGRSDAEAFF
DNA: TGTGCCAGCAGCCCGGGCGGGAGATCGGACGCTGAAGCTTTCTTT

V: TRBV9
size: -
J: TRBJ2-4
length: 21
D: TRBD2
CDR3: CASSAYPGTSGGAATKNIQHF
DNA: TGTGCCAGCAGCGCCTACCCCGGGACTAGCGGGGGGGCGGCTACCAAAAACATTCAGCACTTC

V: TRBV5-1
size: -
J: TRBJ2-2
length: 15
D: -
CDR3: CASSLFQGDTGELFF
DNA: TGCGCCAGCAGCTTGTTCCAGGGTGACACTGGGGAGCTGTTTTTT

V: TRBV7-4
size: -
J: TRBJ2-1
length: 13
D: -
CDR3: CASSSSGTREQFF
DNA: TGTGCCAGCAGTTCATCAGGGACGCGGGAGCAGTTCTTC

V: TRBV20-1
size: -
J: TRBJ2-7
length: 14
D: -
CDR3: CSARASSAHYEQYF
DNA: TGCAGTGCTAGAGCCAGCAGCGCTCACTACGAGCAGTACTTC

V: TRBV29-1
size: few
J: TRBJ1-1
length: 12
D: -
CDR3: CSVDVGITEAFF
DNA: TGCAGCGTTGATGTCGGAATCACTGAAGCTTTCTTT

V: TRBV7-9
size: many
J: TRBJ2-4
length: 16
D: -
CDR3: CASSNGAEMAKNIQYF
DNA: TGTGCCAGCAGCAATGGGGCGGAAATGGCCAAAAACATTCAGTACTTC

V: TRBV5-8
size: many
J: TRBJ2-5
length: 15
D: TRBD1
CDR3: CASSTGDRGRETQYF
DNA: TGTGCCAGCAGCACCGGGGACAGGGGGAGGGAGACCCAGTACTTC

V: TRBV24-1
size: many
J: TRBJ2-6
length: 15
D: TRBD2
CDR3: CATAAGGAGANVLTF
DNA: TGTGCCACCGCTGCGGGGGGCGCTGGGGCCAACGTCCTGACTTTC

V: TRBV19
size: few
J: TRBJ2-5
length: 14
D: -
CDR3: CASSIGNYGGTQYF
DNA: TGTGCCAGTAGTATCGGCAACTATGGTGGGACCCAGTACTTC

V: TRBV25-1
size: -
J: TRBJ1-1
length: 12
D: TRBD1
CDR3: CVSTRGHTEAFF
DNA: TGTGTCAGCACCAGGGGGCACACTGAAGCTTTCTTT

V: TRBV24-1
size: -
J: TRBJ1-1
length: 13
D: -
CDR3: CATSDWGATEAFF
DNA: TGTGCCACCAGTGATTGGGGGGCCACTGAAGCTTTCTTT

V: TRBV12-3/TRBV12-4
size: -
J: TRBJ1-2
length: 13
D: -
CDR3: CAISERLIYGYTF
DNA: TGTGCCATCAGTGAGCGGCTGATATATGGCTACACCTTC

V: TRBV19
size: -
J: TRBJ2-7
length: 15
D: TRBD1
CDR3: CASTVTGTGAYEQYF
DNA: TGTGCCAGTACCGTTACCGGGACAGGGGCCTACGAGCAGTACTTC

V: TRBV29-1
size: few
J: TRBJ1-1
length: 13
D: -
CDR3: CSVEQGGNTEAFF
DNA: TGCAGCGTTGAGCAGGGTGGTAACACTGAAGCTTTCTTT

V: TRBV7-2
size: -
J: TRBJ2-3
length: 15
D: -
CDR3: CASSHSDPGTDTQYF
DNA: TGTGCCAGCAGCCACTCAGATCCTGGCACAGATACGCAGTATTTT

V: TRBV7-9
size: -
J: TRBJ2-7
length: 16
D: -
CDR3: CASSLDVGWDPYEQYF
DNA: TGTGCCAGCAGCTTAGATGTGGGTTGGGACCCCTACGAGCAGTACTTC

V: TRBV20-1
size: -
J: TRBJ2-7
length: 15
D: TRBD2
CDR3: CSASSRAGRAYEQYF
DNA: TGCAGTGCTAGCTCAAGAGCGGGGCGGGCTTACGAGCAGTACTTC

V: TRBV20-1
size: -
J: TRBJ2-5
length: 16
D: TRBD2
CDR3: CSARVGLAATQETQYF
DNA: TGCAGTGCTAGAGTAGGACTAGCGGCGACCCAAGAGACCCAGTACTTC

V: TRBV15
size: -
J: TRBJ2-1
length: 12
D: -
CDR3: CATSRDGDEQFF
DNA: TGTGCCACCAGCAGAGATGGGGATGAGCAGTTCTTC

V: TRBV7-2
size: -
J: TRBJ2-2
length: 16
D: -
CDR3: CASSPRTRFGTGELFF
DNA: TGTGCCAGCAGCCCTCGGACTCGGTTTGGCACCGGGGAGCTGTTTTTT

V: TRBV28
size: many
J: TRBJ1-2
length: 12
D: TRBD1
CDR3: CASRQGARGYTF
DNA: TGTGCCAGCAGACAGGGGGCTCGGGGCTACACCTTC

V: TRBV10-3
size: -
J: TRBJ2-7
length: 14
D: -
CDR3: CAISETDINYEQYF
DNA: TGTGCCATCAGTGAAACCGACATCAACTACGAGCAGTACTTC

V: TRBV10-2
size: once
J: TRBJ2-5
length: 12
D: -
CDR3: CASSVGYETQYF
DNA: TGCGCCAGCAGCGTGGGATATGAGACCCAGTACTTC

V: TRBV20-1
size: -
J: TRBJ2-7
length: 18
D: TRBD2
CDR3: CSAHLSTSGRALNYEQYF
DNA: TGCAGTGCTCACCTGTCGACTAGCGGGAGGGCCCTAAACTACGAGCAGTACTTC

V: TRBV7-2
size: -
J: TRBJ2-5
length: 14
D: -
CDR3: CASSGPGEGETQYF
DNA: TGTGCCAGCAGCGGACCGGGGGAAGGAGAGACCCAGTACTTC

V: TRBV7-2
size: few
J: TRBJ1-5
length: 15
D: TRBD1
CDR3: CASSLGQGLNQPQHF
DNA: TGTGCCAGCAGCTTGGGACAGGGCCTCAATCAGCCCCAGCATTTT

V: TRBV19
size: -
J: TRBJ1-5
length: 12
D: -
CDR3: CASSMMWEPQHF
DNA: TGTGCCAGTAGTATGATGTGGGAGCCCCAGCATTTT

V: TRBV10-3
size: -
J: TRBJ2-1
length: 14
D: TRBD1
CDR3: CATFVGTGGSEQFF
DNA: TGTGCCACCTTCGTCGGGACAGGGGGCAGTGAGCAGTTCTTC

V: TRBV29-1
size: once
J: TRBJ1-2
length: 11
D: -
CDR3: CSVSRDSFVTF
DNA: TGCAGCGTTTCCCGAGACAGCTTCGTCACCTTC

V: TRBV7-3
size: -
J: TRBJ1-5
length: 16
D: TRBD1
CDR3: CASSLIGTGRNQPQHF
DNA: TGTGCCAGCAGCTTAATCGGGACAGGGAGAAATCAGCCCCAGCATTTT

V: TRBV10-3
size: -
J: TRBJ1-2
length: 14
D: TRBD1
CDR3: CASSVGDRVYGYTF
DNA: TGTGCCAGCAGTGTGGGGGACAGGGTTTATGGCTACACCTTC

V: TRBV3-1
size: few
J: TRBJ1-5
length: 15
D: TRBD1
CDR3: CASSQSDRGHQPQHF
DNA: TGTGCCAGCAGCCAATCCGACAGGGGGCATCAGCCCCAGCATTTT

V: TRBV7-2
size: -
J: TRBJ1-1
length: 15
D: -
CDR3: CASSSNRGRWSEAFF
DNA: TGTGCCAGCAGCTCCAATAGGGGCCGGTGGTCTGAAGCTTTCTTT

V: TRBV11-3
size: many
J: TRBJ1-1
length: 12
D: TRBD1
CDR3: CASSRDRGEAFF
DNA: TGTGCCAGCAGCCGGGACAGGGGTGAAGCTTTCTTT

V: TRBV6-6
size: -
J: TRBJ1-2
length: 10
D: -
CDR3: CASSAGCYTF
DNA: TGCGCCAGCAGTGCAGGGTGCTACACCTTC

V: TRBV20-1
size: -
J: TRBJ2-5
length: 13
D: -
CDR3: CSATSPNRETQYF
DNA: TGCAGTGCCACAAGCCCGAATCGTGAGACCCAGTACTTC